This TCR beta chain originates from a study of shared T cell receptors in the human thymus. The method was immunoSEQ multiplex PCR; TCRdb's version includes in-frame clones alone and lacks a portion of them. The data hold 540,000 or so clones, with about 80% observed a single time. This clone was picked up one time. The germline gives CDR1 SGHRS, CDR2 YFSETQ. With 3 bases clipped from V and 4 bases from J, the junction kept 18 bases outside the gene matches. The CDR3 is 18 amino acids. These data were also reused for a study on human thymus T cells. That work adds: Donation came from healthy Finnish infants having corrective surgery for congenital heart defects. Thymus was obtained from resections taken during corrective heart surgery.

Source material: thymocytes. This TCR derives from a boy under three years old with a congenital heart defect. The chain links TRBV5-1 to TRBJ1-2; 7 nucleotides line up with TRBD1. CDR3 nucleotide sequence: TGCGCCAGCAGCTACGACAGGGATATCTCGGCGTCTTCCTATGGCTACACCTTC. It specifies CASSYDRDISASSYGYTF. Combining the CDR3 with reference TRBV5-1 and TRBJ1-2 gives the whole variable domain KAGVTQTPRYLIKTRGQQVTLSCSPISGHRSVSWYQQTPGQGLQFLFEYFSETQRNKGNFPGRFSGRQFSNSRSEMNVSTLELGDSALYLCASSYDRDISASSYGYTFGSGTRLTVV.